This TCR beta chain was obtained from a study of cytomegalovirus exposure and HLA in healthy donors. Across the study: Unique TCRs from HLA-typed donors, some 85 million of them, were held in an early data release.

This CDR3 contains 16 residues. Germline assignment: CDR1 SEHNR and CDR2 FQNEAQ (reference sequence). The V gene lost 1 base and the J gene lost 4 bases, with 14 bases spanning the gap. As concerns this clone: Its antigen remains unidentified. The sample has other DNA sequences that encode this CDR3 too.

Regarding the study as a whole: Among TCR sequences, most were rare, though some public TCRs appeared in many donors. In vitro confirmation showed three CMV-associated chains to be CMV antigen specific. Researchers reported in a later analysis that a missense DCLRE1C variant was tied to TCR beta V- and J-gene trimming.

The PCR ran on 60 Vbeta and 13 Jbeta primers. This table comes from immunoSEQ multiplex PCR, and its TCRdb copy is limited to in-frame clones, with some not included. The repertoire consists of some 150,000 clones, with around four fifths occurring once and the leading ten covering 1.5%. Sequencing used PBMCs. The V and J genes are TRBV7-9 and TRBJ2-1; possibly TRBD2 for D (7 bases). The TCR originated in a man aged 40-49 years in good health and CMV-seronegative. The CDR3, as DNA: TGTGCCAGCAGCTTAGGGGGGCTAGCGGTTTACAATGAGCAGTTCTTC. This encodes CASSLGGLAVYNEQFF.